This TCR beta chain was documented in a study of blood T cell repertoires in COVID-19 (dated by TCRdb to 2020 to 2021). In the study overall: For ImmuneRACE Cohort 3, a participant was defined as recovered based on two consecutive negative NP/OP PCR tests, clearance by a healthcare professional, or resolution of symptoms. Collaborator samples came from the United States, Italy and Spain and covered acute and convalescent phases of COVID-19. The prospective study material was composed of cDNA or gDNA derived from T cells, B-cell-depleted T cells, or PBMCs. The dataset comprised deeply sampled blood TCRbeta repertoires from subjects exposed to, actively infected with, or recovered from COVID-19. The repertoires were released in a freely available public database intended as a resource for research on the immune response to SARS-CoV-2. Samples were obtained from the ongoing ImmuneRACE study (first 160 participants) and from 1,254 subjects provided by 6 global collaborators. A de-identified subject ID, COVID-19 status, age in years and sex were almost always included in the sample metadata. HLA class I and class II types, where available, came from metadata supplied by the sample provider rather than from assay-based typing.

Taken from the germline V gene, the CDR1 and CDR2 loops are SGHRS and YFSETQ. The CDR3 has 13 amino acids, counting the end cysteine and phenylalanine. This entry keeps only the CDR3 DNA: 39 bases, framed from base 1. A distance of 10 bases separates the germline ends of V and J, which lose 1 base and 8 bases respectively. Comment on this clone: What antigen it recognizes has not been identified. No base-level quality is on record; no much larger clone is a single base apart.

Participants in the prospective study were aged about 18 to 95 years, lived in approximately 26 United States geographic areas, and enrolled through a virtual design. Cohort assignment in the prospective study relied on participant-reported clinical history from a screening survey and a study questionnaire. Each participant in the prospective study had whole blood, serum and a nasopharyngeal or oropharyngeal swab collected by mobile phlebotomists. Over a 2-month period, participants in the prospective study had the option of providing additional blood draws and questionnaires. Before DNA extraction, blood samples from the prospective study were shipped at room temperature or frozen. Results the study describes overall, beyond this receptor: The amount of clinical and demographic metadata varied by source and participant and was provided uncurated.

The immunoSEQ Assay, a bias-controlled multiplex PCR, was used to amplify TCRbeta CDR3 regions from genomic DNA. The authors' pipeline ran thus. Within the assay, amplification of reference gene primers was used to estimate how many nucleated cells each sample contained. Sequence reads were collapsed and filtered to measure the absolute abundance of every unique TCRbeta CDR3 rearrangement. For each sample, productive Simpson clonality was calculated by taking the square root of Simpson's diversity index across productive rearrangements. Sourced from immuneACCESS, this table was stored by TCRdb with only in-frame sequences that have V and J called. A share of the clones is absent; for the studies checked, an unresolved V gene accounts for under half, and the remainder has no known explanation. V and J calls plus clone size are reproduced from that table; the DNA served to infer D and trimming. The sample table holds about 360,000 clones, of which approximately 87% were seen once. The ten largest clones take up more than 1.5% of the sample.

The TCR sequence derives from a man aged 35 to 55 in a cohort exposed to, infected with or recovered from COVID-19 (not recorded which). The receptor chain draws on TRBV5-1 and TRBJ2-1; matching of 6 bases hints at TRBD2 as the D gene. The sequenced sample was PBMCs or T cells enriched from blood (not recorded which). This receptor has the CDR3 CASSLQGGDEQFF. The DNA reads TGCGCCAGCAGCTTGCAAGGAGGGGATGAGCAGTTCTTC.